The 17 T cell receptor beta chains presented below share a single source sample, sequenced in a study of tumor-infiltrating lymphocytes in primary liver carcinoma. A constant-region primer primed TCR beta cDNA synthesis from 500 ng of total RNA. Slightly modified ARM-PCR served as the procedure for the TCR beta libraries. These libraries came from three rounds of nested multiplex PCR. TRBV1-TRBV30 forward primers paired with a C-beta reverse primer drove the first two PCR rounds, approximately 11 cycles each. TCRdb reprocessed the multiplex PCR reads via MiXCR and lists one record per CDR3 protein. This table has about 120,000 distinct CDR3 sequences, about two thirds appearing once. Taking roughly 20-34 mg of unsorted bulk tissue, the authors co-extracted RNA and DNA. Material for sequencing was tumor-adjacent normal liver tissue. The receptors derive from a woman aged 55-69 years with primary liver carcinoma and hepatitis B virus infection.

There are many counts of this clonotype. The gene calls are TRBV6-1 and TRBJ2-5; the D gene could be TRBD1 or TRBD2 (5 bases each). The CDR3 length is 14 residues. The germline gives CDR1 MNHNS, CDR2 SASEGT. V shed 6 bases and J shed 1 base, with 12 bases lying between them. CDR3 protein: CASSLGRTQETQYF. The CDR3 DNA reads TGTGCCAGCAGCTTGGGACGGACCCAAGAGACCCAGTACTTC.

A remark on this clonotype: The conserved phenylalanine or tryptophan normally closing the CDR3 is absent here, so this likely arose from a read error. The CDR3 loop is CASSLARSLNEQFL. The CDR3 DNA reads TGTGCCAGCAGCTTAGCCAGGAGTCTCAATGAACAGTTCCTC. The chain is built from TRBV11-2 and TRBJ2-1, with unresolved D. Germline CDR1 is SGHAT and CDR2 is FQNNGV. The CDR3 consists of 14 residues.

V gene TRBV6-6 combines with J gene TRBJ2-7, with 9 positions matching TRBD1. J lost 1 base, V lost 5 bases, and 6 bases had no gene match. This CDR3 region has 15 residues. The germline V gene has CDR1 MNHNY and CDR2 SVGAGI (reference sequence). In nucleotides, the CDR3 is TGTGCCAGCAGTGAGCGGGACAGGGTATCCTACGAGCAGTACTTC. It yields the protein CASSERDRVSYEQYF.

This clonotype was detected only once. The conserved phenylalanine or tryptophan is not found at the CDR3 terminus, so this likely reflects a read error. V is TRBV11-3 and J is TRBJ2-7, with 8 bases matching TRBD1. CDR1 SGHNT and CDR2 YENEEA come from the germline V gene. V was pared by 5 bases and J by 3 bases, with 9 bases of the junction left unmatched. This CDR3 comprises 15 residues. CDR3: CASSPGTGGNYEQYY. The CDR3 nucleotides read TGTGCCAGCAGCCCCGGGACAGGTGGCAACTACGAGCAGTACTAT.

On this clonotype: The conserved phenylalanine or tryptophan normally closing the CDR3 is absent here, so this likely arose from a read error. Because the CDR3's place on the DNA is in doubt, the DNA is left out and the CDR3 is given as listed by TCRdb. The chain couples TRBV11-2 to TRBJ1-5; TRBD1, the table's D call, was not compared with the DNA. Both ends counted, the CDR3 spans 15 residues. The germline V gene has CDR1 SGHAT and CDR2 FQNNGV. The CDR3 sequence: CAGSSHGGEDQPQQY.

With respect to this clonotype: A read error is likely, as this CDR3 ends without the conserved phenylalanine or tryptophan. This rearrangement joins TRBV5-5 to TRBJ2-2; D perhaps matches TRBD1 (5 bases). This CDR3 is built from 15 residues. V was cut by 1 base and J by 5 bases, with 12 bases left in between. From germline, CDR1 is SGHKS and CDR2 YYEKEE (reference sequence). In DNA, the CDR3 is TGTGCCAGCAGCTTGTTTGCGCAGGGTACCGGGGAGCTGTTTCTT. Residues: CASSLFAQGTGELFL.

On this clonotype itself: The germline gene is not matched at one end of the junction; a read error may be the cause. The chain is built from TRBV12-3 or TRBV12-4 and TRBJ1-1; the D gene is possibly TRBD1 (5 bases). CDR3 length: 13 residues. The CDR3 loop reads CASSPTEGTEDFF. In nucleotides, the CDR3 is TGTGCCAGCAGCCCGACAGAGGGCACTGAAGATTTCTTT.

This CDR3 is CASSFSTGRAYEQYF. The CDR3 DNA follows: TGTGCCAGCAGCTTTAGCACAGGAAGGGCTTACGAGCAGTACTTC. The chain recombines TRBV11-2 with TRBJ2-7; a possible D gene is TRBD1 (5 bases). The CDR3 is made up of 15 amino acids. V lost 3 bases, J lost 4 bases, and 16 bases lay in between. Germline values: CDR1 SGHAT, CDR2 FQNNGV.

The J gene is TRBJ2-1, the V gene TRBV5-1; D uncertain. The closer fit of TRBJ2-7 to the DNA end suggests the J call may be wrong. CDR1 and CDR2 from the germline V gene are SGHRS and YFSETQ. There are 14 residues in the CDR3. This CDR3 is CASSVTVVRHEQYF. CDR3 in DNA: TGCGCCAGCAGCGTGACGGTCGTTCGGCATGAGCAGTACTTC.

Worth noting for this clonotype: This clone may be a read error of a much larger clone one base away. This chain links TRBV5-1 with TRBJ2-5, with D possibly matching TRBD1 (5 bases). CDR3 length: 15 residues. CDR1 and CDR2 from the germline V gene are SGHRS and YFSETQ. The ends were cut back, 3 bases at V and 1 base at J, with 13 bases in the middle. CDR3: CASSSTVTLQETQYF. The CDR3 region has the DNA TGCGCCAGCAGCTCGACAGTTACCCTCCAAGAGACCCAGTACTTC.

With regard to this clonotype: A clone one base away is much larger, so this may be a read error. The V call is TRBV4-1, the J call TRBJ2-3; D is perhaps TRBD1 (5 bases). From germline, CDR1 is MGHRA and CDR2 YSYEKL. CDR3 size: 13 residues. The CDR3 here is CASSLYPTGTQYF. Written as DNA, the CDR3 is TGCGCCAGCAGCCTGTACCCAACAGGTACGCAGTATTTT.

There are many counts of this clonotype. The gene calls are TRBV5-8 and TRBJ2-7; TRBD2 might be the D (5 bases). The CDR3 covers 14 residues. The V gene's germline CDR1 is SGHTS and CDR2 YDEGEE. The ends were cut back, 3 bases at V and 2 bases at J, with 12 bases in the middle. In DNA, the CDR3 is TGTGCCAGCAGCTCCCGGACTCAAACCTACGAGCAGTACTTC. Translating gives CASSSRTQTYEQYF.

As concerns this clonotype: This may come from a read error, since a much larger clone is one base off. V usage is TRBV28 and J usage is TRBJ2-7, with 10 bases aligning to TRBD1. Unmatched junction bases numbered 7, after V lost 7 bases and J lost 7 bases. Germline V gene data show CDR1 as MDHEN and CDR2 as SYDVKM. The CDR3 loop spans 13 amino acids. CDR3: CASIFDRGLEQYF. The CDR3 coding sequence is TGTGCCAGCATTTTTGACAGGGGGCTTGAGCAGTACTTC. Full variable domain (rest looked up from reference TRBV28 and TRBJ2-7): DVKVTQSSRYLVKRTGEKVFLECVQDMDHENMFWYRQDPGLGLRLIYFSYDVKMKEKGDIPEGYSVSREKKERFSLILESASTNQTSMYLCASIFDRGLEQYFGPGTRLTVT.

This clonotype was detected many times. The rearrangement links TRBV10-2 to TRBJ2-1; 13 bases agree with TRBD2. V was pared by 3 bases and J by 9 bases, with 14 bases of the junction left unmatched. This CDR3 is built from 18 residues. Per germline, CDR1 WSHSY and CDR2 SAAADI. The CDR3: CASSEARTSGRAPSEQFF. The CDR3 DNA reads TGCGCCAGCAGTGAAGCCCGTACTAGCGGGAGGGCCCCCAGTGAGCAGTTCTTC.

As regards this clonotype: An end of the junction does not agree with germline; a read error may underlie this. The chain employs TRBV11-2 and TRBJ2-5, with D uncertain. Germline values: CDR1 SGHAT, CDR2 FQNNGV. CDR3 length equals 12 residues. The CDR3: CASSLVTETQYF. The CDR3 region has the DNA TGTGCCAGCAGCTTAGTCACCGAGACCCAATACTTC.

The chain recombines TRBV4-1 with TRBJ1-2; 10 nucleotides match TRBD1. The CDR3 runs 15 residues. The germline V gene encodes CDR1 MGHRA and CDR2 YSYEKL. The CDR3 DNA reads TGCTCTAGCAGCCAACGGGACAGGGGCGGGGGTGGCTACACCTTC. As protein: CSSSQRDRGGGGYTF.

This clonotype came up many times. The chain employs TRBV12-3 or TRBV12-4 and TRBJ2-7; 9 positions agree with TRBD1. The CDR3 has 16 residues. V dropped 8 bases and J dropped 6; count of bases not matched to a gene: 17. The CDR3: CASGWSTGTGKGEQYF. CDR3 sequence (DNA): TGTGCCAGCGGATGGTCAACCGGGACAGGGAAGGGCGAGCAGTACTTC.